Listed below are T cell receptor beta chains from one sample, sequenced in a study of blood T cell repertoires in COVID-19. Sequencing was performed with immunoSEQ multiplex PCR; in TCRdb, only in-frame clones are kept and a portion is missing. This sample has about 83,000 clones, with around 88% found just once. Sequencing was carried out using peripheral blood. These receptors originate from a man in his forties or fifties with active COVID-19. The CDR3 runs from the conserved cysteine through the conserved F or W.

CDR3aa,v_gene
CASSLIAGGSETQYF,TRBV13
CASSYRVGTEAFF,TRBV7-2
CASSLTSQNTEAFF,TRBV7-3
CASSPPGLAGGTDTQYF,TRBV18
CASSPRLAGGETQYF,TRBV7-2
CASSRDSSTDTQYF,TRBV7-8
CASSEAIGQGADEQYF,TRBV6-1
CASSPPFAGLTPEQYF,TRBV5-4
CASSPQGLARTYNEQFF,TRBV18
CASIADSYEQYF,TRBV25-1
CASSEFGQGTKNIQYF,TRBV25-1
CASSARLARYNEQFF,TRBV5-5
CASSPIDRSNYGYTF,TRBV7-3
CASSTYSSDTQYF,TRBV7-2
CASSPGAPSSYNEQFF,TRBV18
CASSSGGQYNNEQFF,TRBV7-9
CASSRRTGDEQYF,TRBV21-1
CATSARTLSTDTQYF,TRBV24-1
CASSLQGATDTQYF,TRBV5-1
CASSPRRYEQYF,TRBV3-1/TRBV3-2
CASSQEGQADTQYF,TRBV3-1/TRBV3-2
CASRDPAGGEYNEQFF,TRBV2
CASSPLGGGTGFNQPQHF,TRBV28
CATKGRGAYGYTF,TRBV24-1
CASSARQGYYGYTF,TRBV18
CASSLRGTGDYEQYF,TRBV7-9
CASSLGGGANEKLFF,TRBV5-1
CASSAGSWSTDTQYF,TRBV9
CASSQAGTGSVKTEAFF,TRBV4-1
CASVIRVEGNTIYF,TRBV6-5
CASSRGLDEKLFF,TRBV18
CAISDPPAQGFTEAFF,TRBV10-3
CASSQVGGTEAFF,TRBV11-2
CASMREVDQPQHF,TRBV18
CASSRKAGGPGEQYF,TRBV27
CASSQVRGAGELFF,TRBV3-1/TRBV3-2
CASSLFILHSSNQPQHF,TRBV5-6
CASSQWDRGETQYF,TRBV9
CASSLGTRAEAFF,TRBV7-8
CASSDPSGRVFF,TRBV28
CASSNQGDTEAFF,TRBV6-2/TRBV6-3
CASSQEPPGTTHGELFF,TRBV4-1
CAISEPGQGTAGELFF,TRBV10-3
CASSWTSGQYNEQFF,TRBV19
CATSDPLKTDQPQHF,TRBV24-1
CATSETGTYEQYF,TRBV24-1
CASIGGQYYEQYF,TRBV28
CASSQDTVAGGSGELFF,TRBV4-2
CASSTNGGVTDTQYF,TRBV28
CASSYRSGRNQPQHF,TRBV6-2/TRBV6-3
CASSTSRDRGVHEQYF,TRBV9
CASRGRGQGNEQFF,TRBV6-5
CASSLIQGSTEAFF,TRBV5-1
CASSNYRGNHQPQHF,TRBV6-2/TRBV6-3
CASSLGQGGEKLFF,TRBV5-1
CASSQTSGRAIEQFF,TRBV9
CASSLWGGSNQPQHF,TRBV27
CASSPVPGQAGANVLTF,TRBV11-2
CASSPKERLNTEAFF,TRBV7-9
CASSQVGTGGNYGYTF,TRBV4-1